What follows is one TCR beta chain and its context. The entry originates in a study of shared T cell receptors in the human thymus. V lost 1 base, J lost 7 bases, and 18 bases stayed unmatched. This CDR3 is built from 18 residues. CDR1 is LNHNV, CDR2 YYDKDF, per germline (reference sequence). Libraries were prepared by immunoSEQ multiplex PCR; TCRdb keeps only in-frame clonotypes and omits some of them. Of roughly 660,000 clones listed, around 87% were seen once; the top ten hold about 0.01%. A further study also used this sample, focusing on human thymus T cells. That paper states: Thymic material originated from resections removed in the course of corrective heart surgery.

The sequencing sample was made of thymocytes. The chain has TRBV15 and TRBJ1-2; TRBD1 matches at 7 bases. The sequence was collected from a boy younger than two with a congenital heart defect. The CDR3 region has the DNA TGTGCCACCAGCAGAGCGCCGGGACAGAACCCTTCCCAGGTTGGCTACACCTTC. Amino acids: CATSRAPGQNPSQVGYTF.